The subject of this entry is one T cell receptor (beta chain). Its antigen is not identified. Germline and junction disagree at one end, which may indicate a read error. The study ran the assay at deep level. Profiling relied on immunoSEQ multiplex PCR, and the TCRdb table lists in-frame clones only, not all of them. Altogether more than 1 million clones are present, approximately 78% being singletons, with the ten largest covering approximately 0.52%. This record comes from a study of shared clonotypes between healthy human individuals. Overall study: CD4 naive cells filled three plates per donor, CD4 memory three, CD8 naive two and CD8 memory one.

The study separated CD4+ cells into CD45RA+ naive and CD45RA-negative memory subsets. Whole-study results and caveats: Clonotypes shared by all four donors outscored non-shared clonotypes in generation probability.

Germline CDR1 and CDR2: MDHEN and SYDVKM. The CDR3 consists of 11 residues. This clonotype was sampled from a man aged 18 to 35 in good health. Some clones in this sample may be carry-over from other donors' samples. J is TRBJ1-2 and V is TRBV28, with 9 bases fitting TRBD1. The sequenced sample consisted of memory CD4+ T cells from PBMCs. Subset described: CD45RA-negative fraction. The DNA for the CDR3 is TGTGCCAGCAGTCACCGGGACAGGGCTTACTTC. Its translation: CASSHRDRAYF.